This TCR beta chain was sequenced during a study of control samples from healthy donors and cancer patients. TCRdb's table, derived via immunoSEQ multiplex PCR, lists solely in-frame clones and lacks some. The sample lists approximately 130,000 clones, approximately 87% occurring once. The germline V and J ends were trimmed by 0 bases and 0 bases, with 9 bases remaining between them. The CDR3 runs 16 residues. Germline V gene lookup returns CDR1 MRHNA and CDR2 SNTAGT. The rearrangement joins TRBV6-4 to TRBJ2-1, with D uncertain. The specimen was blood. This clonotype originated in a young man in good health. CDR3 bases: TGTGCCAGCAGTGACTCAAAGTTGAGCTCCTACAATGAGCAGTTCTTC. This codes for CASSDSKLSSYNEQFF.